This T cell receptor (beta chain) emerged from a study of cytomegalovirus exposure and HLA in healthy donors. This clone was observed a few times. PCR employed 60 Vbeta and 13 Jbeta primers. TCRdb keeps only in-frame clones here, not all; method: immunoSEQ multiplex PCR. The sample yields approximately 100,000 clones, roughly a tenth seen once. This CDR3 spans 15 amino acids. Germline V gene data show CDR1 as SGDLS and CDR2 as YYNGEE. The J segment lost 4 bases and the V segment lost 6 bases, leaving 6 bases of the junction unmatched. The source material was PBMCs. The chain uses TRBV9 and TRBJ2-2; 10 positions agree with TRBD1. The sequence came from a man aged 45-65 years in good health and CMV-seropositive. The CDR3 nucleotides are TGTGCCAGCACCCGACAGGGGGCGGTCACCGGGGAGCTGTTTTTT. This sequence encodes CASTRQGAVTGELFF.